The 21 T cell receptor beta chains given below trace back to one sample, sequenced in a study of cytomegalovirus exposure and HLA in healthy donors listed by TCRdb under 2017. Receptor libraries were prepared by the immunoSEQ multiplex PCR assay. The multiplex PCR relied on a mix of 60 forward primers for TCR Vbeta segments and 13 reverse primers for TCR Jbeta segments. The clones in this table, taken by TCRdb from immuneACCESS, are in-frame only. Not every clone is retained; where verified, under half of the shortfall comes from an unresolved V gene, and the cause of the rest is unknown. Across this sample there are about 180,000 clones, with about 80% seen only once. More than 1.5% of the sample lies in the top ten. The sample was PBMCs. Receptor source: a man between 35 and 55 years old in good health and CMV-seronegative.

The genes are TRBV27 and TRBJ2-7; 11 bases align to TRBD2. Germline V gene lookup returns CDR1 MNHEY and CDR2 SMNVEV (reference sequence). The CDR3 is 16 residues long. The junction had 9 bases not matched to a gene; V was cut back by 4 bases and J by 4 bases. The CDR3 reads CASSSPRLAGQYEQYF. The DNA for the CDR3 is TGTGCCAGCAGTTCACCTAGACTAGCGGGACAATACGAGCAGTACTTC.

This clone came up once. The chain's CDR3 is CASSGLAARQETQYF. CDR3 nucleotide sequence: TGTGCCAGCAGCGGCCTAGCGGCCCGCCAAGAGACCCAGTACTTC. The chain links TRBV7-9 to TRBJ2-5; TRBD2 aligns across 7 bases. After removal of 5 bases from V and 1 base from J, the junction contained 7 bases not matched to a gene. Germline CDR1 and CDR2: SEHNR and FQNEAQ (reference sequence). CDR3 length: 15 residues.

V is TRBV19 and J is TRBJ1-6, with 7 bases matching TRBD1. The germline V gene has CDR1 LNHDA and CDR2 SQIVND (reference sequence). V trimming: 9 bases; J trimming: 6 bases; junction bases outside the gene matches: 14. The CDR3 has 16 amino acids. This CDR3 is CASLEEGGASNSPLHF. The CDR3 DNA sequence: TGTGCCAGCCTCGAGGAAGGGGGCGCGAGTAATTCACCCCTCCACTTT. The variable domain in full, completed from reference TRBV19 and TRBJ1-6, reads DGGITQSPKYLFRKEGQNVTLSCEQNLNHDAMYWYRQDPGQGLRLIYYSQIVNDFQKGDIAEGYSVSREKKESFPLTVTSAQKNPTAFYLCASLEEGGASNSPLHFGNGTRLTVT.

The genes are TRBV5-6 and TRBJ2-3; possibly TRBD1 for D (6 bases). CDR3 length: 16 residues. V was clipped by 4 bases and J by 2 bases, with 17 bases between them. Germline V gene sequence: CDR1 SGHDT, CDR2 YYEEEE. This CDR3 reads CASSGGAGAHTDTQYF. DNA for the CDR3: TGTGCCAGCAGCGGGGGCGCAGGGGCCCACACAGATACGCAGTATTTT.

V gene TRBV4-2 combines with J gene TRBJ1-6; a weak D match, TRBD1 (6 bases). From germline, CDR1 is LGHNA and CDR2 YNFKEQ. The CDR3 has 17 amino acids. The ends were cut back, 0 bases at V and 9 bases at J, with 18 bases in the middle. The CDR3 region has the DNA TGTGCCAGCAGCCAAGATTGGGGGCAGGGTGGAAGTTCACCCCTCCACTTT. It translates to CASSQDWGQGGSSPLHF.

The J gene is TRBJ2-1, the V gene TRBV4-3, with D unresolved. V dropped 4 bases and J dropped 0 bases, with 13 bases sitting between them. CDR1 is LGHNA and CDR2 is YSLEER in the germline V gene. This CDR3 spans 16 amino acids. The chain's CDR3 is CASSPLKAASYNEQFF. CDR3 nucleotide sequence: TGCGCCAGCAGCCCTCTCAAAGCCGCCTCCTACAATGAGCAGTTCTTC.

V and J are TRBV6-5 and TRBJ2-3; TRBD2 matches 9 bases. Per germline, CDR1 MNHEY and CDR2 SVGAGI. Germline trimming cut 3 bases from V and 2 bases from J; bases unmatched to any gene: 6. The CDR3 totals 16 residues. The CDR3 region has the DNA TGTGCCAGCAGTTATGGGTTAGCGGGGGACACAGATACGCAGTATTTT. It is translated as CASSYGLAGDTDTQYF.

V and J are TRBV2 and TRBJ2-1; TRBD2 aligns across 11 bases. The CDR3 extends over 16 amino acids. With 5 bases clipped from V and 9 bases from J, the junction kept 12 bases outside the gene matches. CDR1 is SNHLY and CDR2 is FYNNEI in the germline V gene. For the CDR3, the DNA is TGTGCCAGCAGTCAAACGACTAGCGGGGAATGGGTTGAGCAGTTCTTC. Translating gives CASSQTTSGEWVEQFF.

This chain connects TRBV20-1 to TRBJ2-5; the match to TRBD1 covers 7 bases. Germline loops: CDR1 DFQATT, CDR2 SNEGSKA (reference sequence). V lost 8 bases, J lost 5 bases, and 5 bases stayed unmatched. This CDR3 region has 11 residues. CDR3 protein: CSSRGTETQYF. DNA for the CDR3: TGCAGTTCCAGGGGGACGGAGACCCAGTACTTC.

The V and J genes are TRBV27 and TRBJ2-7, with 7 bases lining up with TRBD1. Germline V lookup: CDR1 MNHEY, CDR2 SMNVEV (reference sequence). Trimming removed 0 bases from V and 3 bases from J; junction bases left unmatched: 2. This CDR3 has 14 residues. CDR3 sequence reads: CASSLSAGGYEQYF. Written as DNA, the CDR3 is TGTGCCAGCAGTTTATCGGCAGGGGGCTACGAGCAGTACTTC.

The J gene is TRBJ2-5, the V gene TRBV9; D perhaps matches TRBD2 (7 bases). From germline, CDR1 is SGDLS and CDR2 YYNGEE. Trimming took 0 bases from V and 4 from J, leaving 16 bases between them. There are 16 residues in the CDR3. DNA of the CDR3: TGTGCCAGCAGCGTAGGGGAGGGGGGGCGCGGAGAGACCCAGTACTTC. Protein product: CASSVGEGGRGETQYF. The full variable domain, in which reference TRBV9 and TRBJ2-5 provide the parts outside the CDR3, is DSGVTQTPKHLITATGQRVTLRCSPRSGDLSVYWYQQSLDQGLQFLIQYYNGEERAKGNILERFSAQQFPDLHSELNLSSLELGDSALYFCASSVGEGGRGETQYFGPGTRLLVL.

CDR3 nucleotide sequence: TGTGCCAGCAGCTTAGCTACAGTTATAGGTGAAAAACTGTTTTTT. The encoded protein is CASSLATVIGEKLFF. V and J are TRBV7-2 and TRBJ1-4; D call uncertain. V shed 0 bases and J shed 7 bases, with 12 bases lying between them. The germline V gene encodes CDR1 SGHTA and CDR2 FQGNSA. The CDR3 spans 15 residues.

The chain joins TRBV19 to TRBJ1-6; D is perhaps TRBD1 (6 bases). CDR1 is LNHDA and CDR2 is SQIVND in the germline V gene (reference sequence). Between the trimmed V and J ends, which lost 7 bases and 6 bases, there was a span of 10 bases. This CDR3 is 13 amino acids long. The CDR3 loop is CASTSRGNSPLHF. CDR3 bases: TGTGCCAGTACTTCCAGGGGTAATTCACCCCTCCACTTT.

This sequence joins TRBV9 and TRBJ2-5, with D perhaps matching TRBD1 (5 bases). Germline CDR1 SGDLS, CDR2 YYNGEE. V lost 2 bases, J lost 5 bases, and 16 bases lay in between. This CDR3 comprises 15 residues. This CDR3 is CASSVSGQGKETQYF. CDR3 sequence (DNA): TGTGCCAGCAGCGTGAGTGGGCAGGGTAAGGAGACCCAGTACTTC.

This chain links TRBV9 with TRBJ2-5, with D possibly being TRBD2 (6 bases). The ends were cut back, 3 bases at V and 2 bases at J, with 11 bases in the middle. This CDR3 has 14 amino acids. CDR1 and CDR2 (germline): SGDLS, YYNGEE. CDR3 protein: CASSGGARQETQYF. The CDR3 nucleotides are TGTGCCAGCAGCGGCGGGGCGCGTCAAGAGACCCAGTACTTC.

There are a few counts of this clone. This chain links TRBV7-9 with TRBJ2-3; D is possibly TRBD1 (7 bases). The CDR3 extends over 14 amino acids. CDR1 SEHNR and CDR2 FQNEAQ come from the germline V gene (reference sequence). V was clipped by 1 base and J by 6 bases, with 11 bases between them. This chain's CDR3 is CASSLVQGRDTQYF. The CDR3 nucleotides read TGTGCCAGCAGCTTAGTACAGGGGAGGGATACGCAGTATTTT.

The rearrangement uses TRBV2 and TRBJ2-6, with TRBD1 matching over 7 bases. V was clipped by 7 bases and J by 0 bases; unmatched bases: 6. The CDR3 extends over 16 amino acids. Germline CDR1 is SNHLY and CDR2 is FYNNEI. The chain's CDR3 is CASTWDSTSGANVLTF. DNA of the CDR3: TGTGCCAGCACTTGGGACAGCACCTCTGGGGCCAACGTCCTGACTTTC. Combining the CDR3 with reference TRBV2 and TRBJ2-6 gives the whole variable domain EPEVTQTPSHQVTQMGQEVILRCVPISNHLYFYWYRQILGQKVEFLVSFYNNEISEKSEIFDDQFSVERPDGSNFTLKIRSTKLEDSAMYFCASTWDSTSGANVLTFGAGSRLTVL.

V gene TRBV20-1 combines with J gene TRBJ2-7, with D tentatively TRBD1 (5 bases). The CDR3 is 11 amino acids. V was cut by 6 bases and J by 3 bases, with 9 bases left in between. Germline lookup yields CDR1 DFQATT and CDR2 SNEGSKA (reference sequence). The CDR3 is CSAPRGYEQYF. Here the CDR3 DNA reads TGCAGTGCCCCAAGGGGCTACGAGCAGTACTTC.

This chain uses TRBV18 with TRBJ2-5, with D possibly TRBD1 on 5 matching bases. The V gene's germline CDR1 is KGHSH and CDR2 LQKENI. This CDR3 has 14 residues. The V end lost 1 base, the J end lost 0 bases, and 6 bases lay between the germline ends. The CDR3 is CASSPLGDQETQYF. The CDR3 DNA reads TGTGCCAGCTCACCACTAGGGGACCAAGAGACCCAGTACTTC.

CDR3 in amino acids: CASSQEFESGGASTDTQYF. DNA for the CDR3: TGTGCCAGCAGCCAAGAATTCGAAAGCGGGGGGGCTAGCACAGATACGCAGTATTTT. V gene TRBV4-2 combines with J gene TRBJ2-3, with TRBD2 matching 10 bases. In germline, CDR1 is LGHNA, CDR2 YNFKEQ. The CDR3 length is 19 residues. The junction had 9 bases not matched to a gene; V was cut back by 0 bases and J by 0 bases.

There are a few counts of this clone. The gene calls are TRBV4-3 and TRBJ2-2; 10 nucleotides match TRBD2. In germline, CDR1 is LGHNA, CDR2 YSLEER. This CDR3 is built from 16 residues. Losses at the gene ends were 4 bases for V and 8 bases for J; bases not matched to a gene: 10. As DNA, the CDR3 is TGCGCCAGCAGCCCCTCGGCTAGCGGGAGAGGTGGGGAGCTGTTTTTT. Translated: CASSPSASGRGGELFF.